A single sample gave rise to the 16 T cell receptor beta chains below, sequenced in a study of T cells in women clearing cervical HPV infection. The data were produced by immunoSEQ multiplex PCR, yet TCRdb's version contains in-frame clones alone and is incomplete. Its table records approximately 31,000 clones. Material for sequencing was blood buffy coat. Source of these receptors: a woman between 18 and 69 years old with a cervical HPV16 infection that either progressed to CIN3+ or cleared (not recorded which).

A word on this clone: The missing CDR3 end, 3 residues past where the read stops, is filled in from the germline J gene. The V gene is TRBV19, the J gene TRBJ1-2; unclear D gene. The CDR3 is 14 amino acids. Germline CDR1 LNHDA, CDR2 SQIVND (reference sequence). V lost 1 base, J lost 4 bases, and 10 bases lay in between. The CDR3 is CASSIAGSGYGYTF. The part of the CDR3 DNA that was read is TGTGCCAGTAGTATAGCGGGCAGCGGCTATGGC.

Of note for this clone: The CDR3 goes on 3 residues after the read ends, and that part is filled in from the germline J gene. The chain carries TRBV6-1 and TRBJ1-2, with 8 bases identical to TRBD1. The CDR3 is 16 residues long. The V and J ends lost 2 bases and 2 bases, in that order; junction bases with no gene match: 7. CDR1 and CDR2 (germline): MNHNS, SASEGT. Partial CDR3 DNA: TGTGCCAGCAGTGAATCGACAGGGGCCTTCAACTATGGC. Protein product: CASSESTGAFNYG. The whole CDR3 protein reads CASSESTGAFNYGYTF.

Worth noting for this clone: The read is 3 residues too short to cover the CDR3 end, so that end is filled in from the germline J gene. The chain employs TRBV28 and TRBJ2-7, with a weak D call TRBD1 (6 bases). The V gene lost 5 bases and the J gene lost 0 bases, with 17 bases spanning the gap. Germline CDR1 is MDHEN and CDR2 is SYDVKM. The CDR3 sequence is 16 residues long. The CDR3 loop reads CASSKNRVGSSYEQYF. Incomplete CDR3 DNA: TGTGCCAGCAGTAAGAACAGGGTAGGTTCCTCCTACGAG.

Regarding this clone: Germline is not matched at one junction end, which may reflect a read error. The read ends 3 residues early relative to the CDR3; the germline J gene fills the gap. V is TRBV4-2 and J is TRBJ2-3, with D maybe TRBD1 (7 bases). The CDR3 runs 18 residues. The germline V gene encodes CDR1 LGHNA and CDR2 YNFKEQ. Incomplete CDR3 DNA: TGCGCCAGCAGCCAAGATCCTTCAGGGGGGTTTAGCACAGATACG. Translation gives CASSQDPSGGFSTDT. The entire CDR3 is CASSQDPSGGFSTDTQYF.

Of note for this clone: The sequence runs out 3 residues before the end of the CDR3; the remainder is reconstructed from the germline J gene. The sample carries other DNA sequences with the same CDR3. V is TRBV30 and J is TRBJ2-3; D uncertain. CDR3 length equals 12 residues. The germline V gene has CDR1 GTSNPN and CDR2 SVGIG (reference sequence). V was pared by 1 base and J by 8 bases, with 10 bases between. CDR3 region: CAWSGGASTQYF. The sequenced part of the CDR3 DNA is TGTGCCTGGAGTGGCGGAGCTAGTACG.

This chain's CDR3 is CASSAPGQGVYEQYF. CDR3 DNA (partial): TGTGCCAGCAGTGCCCCGGGACAGGGCGTGTACGAG. The V call is TRBV6-1, the J call TRBJ2-7; TRBD1 matches 9 bases. The read halts 3 residues ahead of the CDR3 end, with the missing end drawn from the germline J gene. The germline gives CDR1 MNHNS, CDR2 SASEGT. The CDR3 is 15 amino acids. V was clipped by 4 bases and J by 4 bases; unmatched bases: 8.

In regard to this clone: The observed sequence ends 3 residues before the CDR3 terminus, with the missing tail filled in from the germline J gene. The chain links TRBV30 to TRBJ1-4; D ambiguous. Germline-derived CDR1 and CDR2 are GTSNPN and SVGIG (reference sequence). The length of the CDR3 is 13 residues. Trimming took 0 bases from V and 6 from J, leaving 8 bases between them. The CDR3 DNA, read in part, is TGTGCCTGGAGTGTACGGCGGGATGAAAAA. It encodes CAWSVRRDEK. The CDR3 as a whole reads CAWSVRRDEKLFF. Together with reference TRBV30 and TRBJ1-4, the CDR3 gives the full variable domain: SQTIHQWPATLVQPVGSPLSLECTVEGTSNPNLYWYRQAAGRGLQLLFYSVGIGQISSEVPQNLSASRPQDRQFILSSKKLLLSDSGFYLCAWSVRRDEKLFFGSGTQLSVL.

Note on this clone: Sequencing ends 3 residues short of the CDR3 end; the germline J gene provides the rest. This sequence joins TRBV5-1 and TRBJ2-3, with 15 nucleotides matching TRBD2. The germline CDR1 and CDR2 sequences are SGHRS and YFSETQ. J lost 1 base, V lost 4 bases, and 7 bases had no gene match. The CDR3 covers 18 residues. The CDR3 DNA, read in part, is TGCGCCAGCAGCACCGGGACTAGCGGGAGGCGGGGCACAGATACG. Protein sequence: CASSTGTSGRRGTDT. The entire CDR3 protein is CASSTGTSGRRGTDTQYF.

As concerns this clone: The read ends 3 residues before the CDR3 terminus; that terminus is restored from the germline J gene. The rearrangement links TRBV4-1 to TRBJ2-3, with TRBD1 as a possible D gene (5 bases). The CDR3 extends over 15 amino acids. The germline gives CDR1 MGHRA, CDR2 YSYEKL. V shed 1 base and J shed 2 bases, with 10 bases lying between them. The CDR3 bases that were read are TGCGCCAGCAGCCAAGGACGACAGACCACAGATACG. Translated, it gives CASSQGRQTTDT. The entire CDR3 is CASSQGRQTTDTQYF.

Notes on this clone: The read terminates 3 residues before the CDR3 end, so the remaining end is supplied by the germline J gene. The J gene is TRBJ1-2, the V gene TRBV5-1, with 7 bases matching TRBD1. Germline values: CDR1 SGHRS, CDR2 YFSETQ. There are 13 residues in the CDR3. CDR3 protein: CATQDQGDEGYTF. The CDR3 DNA, read in part, is TGCGCCACACAAGATCAGGGGGATGAAGGC.

The CDR3 bases that were read are TGCGCCAGCCGCGGGGAGACCTACGAG. Amino acids: CASRGETYE. The full CDR3 protein is CASRGETYEQYF. The rearrangement links TRBV5-1 to TRBJ2-7, with D maybe TRBD2 (6 bases). The read ends 3 residues shy of where the CDR3 ends; the end is completed using the germline J gene. This CDR3 region has 12 residues. V was cut by 7 bases and J by 2 bases, with 10 bases left in between. CDR1 is SGHRS, CDR2 YFSETQ, per germline. The full variable domain, its missing parts supplied by reference TRBV5-1 and TRBJ2-7, is KAGVTQTPRYLIKTRGQQVTLSCSPISGHRSVSWYQQTPGQGLQFLFEYFSETQRNKGNFPGRFSGRQFSNSRSEMNVSTLELGDSALYLCASRGETYEQYFGPGTRLTVT.

Comments on this clone: The read terminates 3 residues ahead of where the CDR3 ends, so the germline J gene completes it. The chain couples TRBV7-9 to TRBJ1-2, with D perhaps matching TRBD1 (5 bases). The CDR3 covers 15 residues. CDR1 and CDR2 (germline): SEHNR, FQNEAQ (reference sequence). Trimming took 5 bases from V and 0 from J, leaving 13 bases between them. CDR3 bases read: TGTGCCAGCAGCAAAGGGGCCCAGTCTAACTATGGC. It is translated as CASSKGAQSNYG. In full, the CDR3 reads CASSKGAQSNYGYTF. Full variable domain (remainder filled in from reference TRBV7-9 and TRBJ1-2): DTGVSQNPRHKITKRGQNVTFRCDPISEHNRLYWYRQTLGQGPEFLTYFQNEAQLEKSRLLSDRFSAERPKGSFSTLEIQRTEQGDSAMYLCASSKGAQSNYGYTFGSGTRLTVV.

To note about this clone: Sequencing ends 3 residues short of the CDR3 end; the germline J gene provides the rest. The rearrangement joins TRBV6-1 to TRBJ2-3; D remains unclear. With 6 bases removed from V and 6 bases from J, the gap between germline ends came to 16 bases. Germline loops: CDR1 MNHNS, CDR2 SASEGT. This CDR3 region has 14 residues. Partial CDR3 DNA: TGTGCCAGCAGCGAAACGAGCTTCTGGGATACG. Translating gives CASSETSFWDT. The CDR3 in full is CASSETSFWDTQYF.

A word on this clone: The CDR3 is cut off 3 residues early in the read; its end comes from the germline J gene. This sequence joins TRBV5-6 and TRBJ2-3; perhaps TRBD2 as D (6 bases). CDR3 length: 15 amino acids. Germline V lookup: CDR1 SGHDT, CDR2 YYEEEE. The DNA read from the CDR3 is TGTGCCAGCAGCTTGGTCGAGACACAAGGAGGGGCG. As protein: CASSLVETQGGA. The CDR3 as a whole reads CASSLVETQGGAQYF.

Turning to this clone: The read finishes 3 residues shy of the CDR3 end, and the germline J gene is used to complete it. The gene calls are TRBV30 and TRBJ1-5; a possible D gene is TRBD1 (6 bases). This CDR3 has 15 amino acids. V was cut by 1 base and J by 3 bases, with 13 bases left in between. Germline values: CDR1 GTSNPN, CDR2 SVGIG (reference sequence). Here the CDR3 reads CAWSGAGATNQPQHF. The sequenced part of the CDR3 DNA is TGTGCCTGGAGTGGGGCAGGGGCGACCAATCAGCCC. Combining the CDR3 with reference TRBV30 and TRBJ1-5 gives the whole variable domain SQTIHQWPATLVQPVGSPLSLECTVEGTSNPNLYWYRQAAGRGLQLLFYSVGIGQISSEVPQNLSASRPQDRQFILSSKKLLLSDSGFYLCAWSGAGATNQPQHFGDGTRLSIL.

As to this clone: The sequence runs out 3 residues before the end of the CDR3; the remainder is reconstructed from the germline J gene. The chain joins TRBV30 to TRBJ2-6; the D gene is possibly TRBD2 (6 bases). Trimming shortened V by 5 bases and J by 7 bases, and 18 bases separated the two germline ends. From germline, CDR1 is GTSNPN and CDR2 SVGIG (reference sequence). The CDR3 spans 15 residues. Partial CDR3 DNA: TGTGCCTGGGGAAGGTTGGAGGGCTTTGCCAACGTC. It is translated as CAWGRLEGFANV. The CDR3 as a whole reads CAWGRLEGFANVLTF.